The 29 T cell receptor beta chains in this list originate from one sample, sequenced in a study of identical twins' blood T cells. TCRdb re-called the 5' RACE reads with MiXCR, one entry per CDR3 protein. The sample contains a few hundred thousand distinct CDR3 sequences, roughly 31% of which appear only once. The sample consisted of PBMCs. Receptors originate from a woman between 18 and 49 years old in good health.

In this sample, this clonotype turned up a few times. The V and J genes are TRBV12-3 or TRBV12-4 and TRBJ2-7; D unclear. This CDR3 spans 14 amino acids. V was pared by 2 bases and J by 4 bases, with 12 bases between. The CDR3 here is CASSLSIAPYEQYF. The CDR3 DNA follows: TGTGCCAGCAGTTTAAGTATAGCCCCATACGAGCAGTACTTC.

V gene TRBV29-1 combines with J gene TRBJ2-7; TRBD2 matches at 11 bases. The V and J ends lost 6 bases and 4 bases, in that order; junction bases with no gene match: 5. The CDR3 is 13 residues long. The germline V gene encodes CDR1 SQVTM and CDR2 ANQGSEA. This CDR3 is CSVAGLAGYEQYF. The CDR3 DNA reads TGCAGCGTGGCCGGACTAGCGGGTTACGAGCAGTACTTC.

The sample holds a few counts of this clonotype. The rearrangement links TRBV6-6 to TRBJ1-2; D is uncertain. V lost 2 bases and J lost 8, with 12 bases in between. The CDR3 spans 13 residues. Germline-derived CDR1 and CDR2 are MNHNY and SVGAGI (reference sequence). The CDR3 DNA is TGTGCCAGCAGTTACGGCGAAGGCCACGGCTACACCTTC. This translates into CASSYGEGHGYTF.

This clonotype occurred a few times. V and J are TRBV20-1 and TRBJ2-7, with 10 bases matching TRBD1. This CDR3 spans 15 amino acids. The V segment lost 5 bases and the J segment 5 bases; nucleotides outside the gene matches: 12. From germline, CDR1 is DFQATT and CDR2 SNEGSKA (reference sequence). Here the CDR3 reads CSAGVRQGAFHEQYF. The DNA for the CDR3 is TGCAGTGCTGGAGTCCGACAGGGGGCTTTCCACGAGCAGTACTTC.

This clonotype was counted a few times. The CDR3 reads CAISESRQGMNTEAFF. Here the CDR3 DNA reads TGTGCCATCAGTGAGTCCCGACAGGGTATGAACACTGAAGCTTTCTTT. J is TRBJ1-1 and V is TRBV10-3; 7 bases fit TRBD1. V shed 0 bases, J shed 0 bases, and the junction held 4 bases outside the gene matches. Germline CDR1 and CDR2: ENHRY and SYGVKD. The CDR3 spans 16 residues.

This clonotype was detected a few times. The genes are TRBV5-1 and TRBJ2-1; a possible D gene is TRBD2 (6 bases). Germline CDR1 and CDR2: SGHRS and YFSETQ. The CDR3 sequence is 12 residues long. V was cut by 2 bases and J by 8 bases, with 8 bases left in between. CDR3 protein: CASSFGTYEQFF. The CDR3 DNA is TGCGCCAGCAGCTTCGGGACTTATGAGCAGTTCTTC.

The V and J genes are TRBV20-1 and TRBJ2-7, with a possible D match to TRBD1 (6 bases). Looked up from germline, CDR1 is DFQATT and CDR2 is SNEGSKA (reference sequence). V lost 6 bases and J 2 bases, leaving 11 bases between the germline ends. The CDR3 is 12 residues long. This chain's CDR3 is CSAQQGTYEQYF. The CDR3 DNA sequence: TGCAGTGCCCAACAGGGAACCTACGAGCAGTACTTC.

With respect to this clonotype: Germline and junction disagree at one end, which may indicate a read error. The chain recombines TRBV6-1 with TRBJ2-1; 7 bases line up with TRBD2. CDR3 length: 17 amino acids. Germline CDR1 MNHNS, CDR2 SASEGT. The CDR3 DNA reads TGTGCCAGCCGTCTGACTAGCACCCTCGGTTCCTACAGTGAGCAGTTCTTC. Amino acids: CASRLTSTLGSYSEQFF.

This clonotype was detected only a few times. The V gene is TRBV6-6, the J gene TRBJ1-1; D is undetermined. This CDR3 is 13 amino acids long. Germline CDR1 reads MNHNY; CDR2 reads SVGAGI (reference sequence). V was shortened by 11 bases and J by 3 bases, with 16 bases between the two germline ends. The CDR3 bases are TGTGCCTTAACCGTGGGTCTGCACACTGAAGCTTTCTTT. This translates into CALTVGLHTEAFF.

CDR3 loop: CASSAGTGKAPLHF. The CDR3 nucleotides read TGCGCCAGCAGTGCCGGGACAGGGAAGGCGCCCCTCCACTTT. The rearrangement links TRBV5-1 to TRBJ1-6, with 9 bases identical to TRBD1. CDR3 length equals 14 residues. V gave up 5 bases and J gave up 13 bases; unmatched junction bases: 10. Germline CDR1 and CDR2: SGHRS and YFSETQ.

In its sample, this clonotype was seen a few times. The rearrangement joins TRBV25-1 to TRBJ1-2; no definite D call. The CDR3 runs 12 residues. The V and J ends lost 4 bases and 7 bases respectively, with 10 bases between them. Germline loops: CDR1 MGHDK, CDR2 SYGVNS. The CDR3 spells CASSARLVGYTF. The CDR3 coding sequence is TGTGCCAGCAGTGCCCGACTGGTTGGCTACACCTTC.

This clonotype has a count of ten or more. This chain links TRBV2 with TRBJ1-5, with D perhaps matching TRBD1 (6 bases). Between the trimmed V and J ends, which lost 4 bases and 6 bases, there was a span of 13 bases. This CDR3 has 14 residues. Germline values: CDR1 SNHLY, CDR2 FYNNEI. The CDR3 loop reads CASSGQAKSQPQHF. Here the CDR3 DNA reads TGTGCCAGCAGTGGACAGGCGAAGTCTCAGCCCCAGCATTTT. Drawing the rest from reference TRBV2 and TRBJ1-5, the complete variable domain is EPEVTQTPSHQVTQMGQEVILRCVPISNHLYFYWYRQILGQKVEFLVSFYNNEISEKSEIFDDQFSVERPDGSNFTLKIRSTKLEDSAMYFCASSGQAKSQPQHFGDGTRLSIL.

This clonotype turned up a few times. V usage is TRBV20-1 and J usage is TRBJ1-4, with D unclear. Germline V lookup: CDR1 DFQATT, CDR2 SNEGSKA (reference sequence). Trimming left V 6 bases short and J 5 bases short, with 13 bases between. The CDR3 runs 13 residues. The DNA for the CDR3 is TGCAGTGCCTCGGCGGATGCGAATGAAAAACTGTTTTTT. This encodes CSASADANEKLFF.

This clonotype showed up just a few times. This could be a read error, since a much larger clone is one nucleotide away. The CDR3 loop reads CASSRNTIYF. Here the CDR3 DNA reads TGTGCCAGCAGTCGAAACACCATATATTTT. This chain links TRBV6-1 with TRBJ1-3; unclear D gene. CDR3 length: 10 amino acids. The germline V gene has CDR1 MNHNS and CDR2 SASEGT. V was clipped by 5 bases and J by 5 bases, with 1 base between them.

This clonotype was recorded once. This chain links TRBV20-1 with TRBJ2-1, with TRBD2 identical over 13 bases. The CDR3 runs 14 residues. The germline V gene has CDR1 DFQATT and CDR2 SNEGSKA (reference sequence). J gave up 2 bases and V 6 bases, and 1 base lay outside the gene matches. Written as DNA, the CDR3 is TGCAGTGCCGGGACTAGCGGGACCTACAATGAGCAGTTCTTC. It codes for CSAGTSGTYNEQFF.

This clonotype showed up just a few times. The chain uses TRBV6-1 and TRBJ1-2, with TRBD1 identical over 9 bases. The CDR3 contains 16 residues. V gave up 8 bases and J gave up 4 bases; unmatched junction bases: 14. Per the germline V gene, CDR1 is MNHNS and CDR2 is SASEGT. The CDR3 DNA is TGTGCCAGCTTACGGTCCACAGGGGGCCGCCTCTATGGCTACACCTTC. Translated, it gives CASLRSTGGRLYGYTF.

V gene TRBV20-1 combines with J gene TRBJ1-5, with TRBD1 matching 12 bases. The CDR3 is 17 residues long. J was trimmed by 6 bases and V by 3 bases; bases with no gene match: 12. In germline, CDR1 is DFQATT, CDR2 SNEGSKA (reference sequence). The CDR3 region is CSARGRGQGAFGQPQHF. The CDR3 DNA reads as TGCAGTGCTAGGGGGCGGGGACAGGGGGCTTTCGGTCAGCCCCAGCATTTT.

CDR3 bases: TGTGCCAGCAGCCAAGCCCTAGTTTCACCCCTCCACTTT. Its protein is CASSQALVSPLHF. The chain recombines TRBV3-1 with TRBJ1-6, with D unresolved. CDR1 and CDR2 (germline): LGHDT, YNNKEL (reference sequence). V was shortened by 1 base and J by 9 bases, with 7 bases between the two germline ends. The CDR3 is 13 amino acids.

The chain is built from TRBV5-1 and TRBJ1-1, with a tentative D call TRBD1 (6 bases). Per germline, CDR1 SGHRS and CDR2 YFSETQ. V shed 4 bases and J shed 1 base, with 14 bases lying between them. The CDR3 has 15 amino acids. The CDR3 sequence is CASSRTTGSNTEAFF. The CDR3, as DNA: TGCGCCAGCAGCCGTACGACAGGATCGAACACTGAAGCTTTCTTT.

This clonotype has ten or more counts. This rearrangement joins TRBV11-2 to TRBJ1-6; D uncertain. Deletions cut 4 bases from V and 8 bases from J, with 15 bases between. The CDR3 loop spans 15 amino acids. Germline CDR1 SGHAT, CDR2 FQNNGV. The CDR3 nucleotides read TGTGCCAGCAGCTACACTTGGGGTCATGATTCACCCCTCCACTTT. It yields the protein CASSYTWGHDSPLHF.

This clonotype was seen many times. The V and J genes are TRBV25-1 and TRBJ1-5; D is undetermined. The CDR3 contains 15 residues. Germline V gives CDR1 MGHDK, CDR2 SYGVNS. Trimming removed 2 bases at V and 4 bases at J, with 12 bases between. CDR3 DNA sequence: TGTGCCAGCAGTGAACGCGAAGGCAAAAATCAGCCCCAGCATTTT. It yields the protein CASSEREGKNQPQHF.

The V and J genes are TRBV7-9 and TRBJ2-5, with D maybe TRBD2 (5 bases). Trimming stripped 2 bases from V and 2 bases from J, with 12 bases between. CDR3 length equals 15 residues. Germline assignment: CDR1 SEHNR and CDR2 FQNEAQ (reference sequence). CDR3 region: CASSLLRGWQETQYF. The DNA of the CDR3 is TGTGCCAGCAGCTTATTACGGGGTTGGCAAGAGACCCAGTACTTC.

The table lists this clonotype with a few counts. The V and J genes are TRBV2 and TRBJ2-1; D gene ambiguous. This CDR3 is built from 15 residues. V was cut by 11 bases and J by 0 bases, with 17 bases left in between. Germline CDR1 SNHLY, CDR2 FYNNEI. The CDR3, as DNA: TGTGCCTCAAAATCGGGCCAAAGCTCCTACAATGAGCAGTTCTTC. The encoded protein is CASKSGQSSYNEQFF.

This clonotype showed up many times. J is TRBJ2-7 and V is TRBV6-2 or TRBV6-3; D gene uncertain. This CDR3 region has 11 residues. CDR1 and CDR2 from the germline V gene are MNHEY and SVGEGT. V was shortened by 7 bases and J by 9 bases, with 13 bases between the two germline ends. DNA of the CDR3: TGTGCCAGCACCCAAAGTGAAGTGCAGTACTTC. Translation: CASTQSEVQYF.

This clonotype was seen a handful of times. The rearrangement joins TRBV7-2 to TRBJ2-2; no clear D. The V end was cut by 4 bases, the J end by 7 bases, with 7 bases between. The CDR3 length is 12 residues. Germline V gene lookup returns CDR1 SGHTA and CDR2 FQGNSA. The CDR3 region has the DNA TGTGCCAGCAGCTCTTACGGCGGGGAGCTGTTTTTT. Its translation is CASSSYGGELFF.

CDR3 sequence reads: CASSSTSFTQYF. CDR3 in DNA: TGTGCCAGCAGTTCGACTAGTTTTACGCAGTATTTT. This chain uses TRBV12-3 or TRBV12-4 with TRBJ2-3; tentative D call: TRBD2 (6 bases). CDR3 length: 12 amino acids. The V end was cut by 4 bases, the J end by 8 bases, with 10 bases between.

This clonotype was counted a few times. This sequence joins TRBV18 and TRBJ2-3; 12 bases line up with TRBD2. There are 21 residues in the CDR3. The V gene's germline CDR1 is KGHSH and CDR2 LQKENI. V was pared by 3 bases and J by 3 bases, with 19 bases of the junction left unmatched. The CDR3 region is CASSPLSTHLTSGSETDTQYF. The DNA of the CDR3 is TGTGCCAGCTCACCCCTGAGCACGCACCTGACTAGCGGGAGTGAAACAGATACGCAGTATTTT. The variable domain in full, with the rest retrieved from reference TRBV18 and TRBJ2-3, is NAGVMQNPRHLVRRRGQEARLRCSPMKGHSHVYWYRQLPEEGLKFMVYLQKENIIDESGMPKERFSAEFPKEGPSILRIQQVVRGDSAAYFCASSPLSTHLTSGSETDTQYFGPGTRLTVL.

On this clonotype: The conserved closing phenylalanine or tryptophan is absent in this CDR3, likely reflecting a read error. J is TRBJ1-2 and V is TRBV6-5; TRBD1 might be the D (5 bases). The CDR3 totals 14 residues. V was trimmed by 5 bases and J by 4 bases, leaving 14 bases between them. Germline V gene sequence: CDR1 MNHEY, CDR2 SVGAGI. The CDR3 nucleotides are TGTGCCAGCAGTCCGCAGCAGGGTTCCTATGGCTACACCGTC. Protein: CASSPQQGSYGYTV.

The gene calls are TRBV10-3 and TRBJ2-2; 7 bases are a match to TRBD1. Germline V lookup: CDR1 ENHRY, CDR2 SYGVKD. V trimming: 10 bases; J trimming: 8 bases; junction bases outside the gene matches: 13. There are 14 residues in the CDR3. CDR3: CATLADRNFGELFF. In nucleotides, the CDR3 is TGTGCCACCTTGGCGGACAGGAATTTTGGGGAGCTGTTTTTT.